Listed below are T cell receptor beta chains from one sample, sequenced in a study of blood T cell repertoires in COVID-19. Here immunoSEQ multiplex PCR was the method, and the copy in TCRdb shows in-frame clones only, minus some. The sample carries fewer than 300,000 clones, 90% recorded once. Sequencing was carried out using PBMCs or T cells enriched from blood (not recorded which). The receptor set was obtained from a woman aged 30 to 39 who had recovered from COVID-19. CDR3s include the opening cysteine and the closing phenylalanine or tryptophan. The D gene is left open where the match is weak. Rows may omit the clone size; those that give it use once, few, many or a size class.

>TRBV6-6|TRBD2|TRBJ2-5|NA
CASSPGIIIAGEETQYF
TGTGCCAGCAGTCCCGGGATAATAATAGCGGGAGAGGAGACCCAGTACTTC
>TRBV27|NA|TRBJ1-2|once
CASRASGFDYGYTF
TGTGCCAGCAGGGCGTCGGGGTTCGACTATGGCTACACCTTC
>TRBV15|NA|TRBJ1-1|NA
CATSRSGLNTEAFF
TGTGCCACCAGCAGATCGGGTCTGAACACTGAAGCTTTCTTT
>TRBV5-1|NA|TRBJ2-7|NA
CASSLVRGAYEQYF
TGCGCCAGCAGCTTGGTTCGCGGGGCCTACGAGCAGTACTTC
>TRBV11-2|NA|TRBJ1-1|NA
CASTQGGAEAFF
TGTGCCAGCACTCAGGGTGGTGCTGAAGCTTTCTTT
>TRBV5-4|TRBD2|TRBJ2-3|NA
CASSSRKGLAGGPADTQYF
TGTGCCAGCAGCTCGAGGAAAGGACTAGCGGGAGGGCCCGCAGATACGCAGTATTTT
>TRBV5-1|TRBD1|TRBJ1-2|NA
CASSSPKDRARGANYGYTF
TGCGCCAGCAGCTCCCCAAAAGACAGGGCTCGGGGCGCTAACTATGGCTACACCTTC
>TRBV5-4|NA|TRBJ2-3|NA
CASSLTGPRTDTQYF
TGTGCCAGCAGCTTGACGGGTCCCAGAACAGATACGCAGTATTTT
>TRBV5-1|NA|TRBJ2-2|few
CASSFSGNTGELFF
TGCGCCAGCAGCTTCTCAGGGAACACCGGGGAGCTGTTTTTT
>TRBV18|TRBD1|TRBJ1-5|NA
CASSPDREDQPQHF
TGTGCCAGCTCACCCGACAGGGAGGATCAGCCCCAGCATTTT
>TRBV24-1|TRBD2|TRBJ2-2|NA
CASSDGLAGGTYTGELFF
TGTGCCTCCTCCGACGGACTAGCGGGAGGAACTTACACCGGGGAGCTGTTTTTT
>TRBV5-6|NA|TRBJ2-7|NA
CASSLGHLTSPFYEQYF
TGTGCCAGCAGCTTGGGACATCTTACCTCCCCATTCTACGAGCAGTACTTC
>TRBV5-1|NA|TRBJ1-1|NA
CASSFSSPQYTEAFF
TGCGCCAGCAGCTTTTCAAGTCCCCAGTACACTGAAGCTTTCTTT
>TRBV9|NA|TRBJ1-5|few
CASSVGQQGNQPQHF
TGTGCCAGCAGCGTAGGTCAGCAGGGCAATCAGCCCCAGCATTTT
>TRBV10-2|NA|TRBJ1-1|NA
CATQGRVGTEAFF
TGCGCCACCCAGGGCAGGGTTGGGACTGAAGCTTTCTTT
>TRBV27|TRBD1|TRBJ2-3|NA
CASSRQGLTDTQYF
TGTGCCAGCAGTAGACAGGGCCTCACAGATACGCAGTATTTT
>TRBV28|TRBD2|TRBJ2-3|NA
CASIRGTSGTDTQYF
TGTGCCAGCATCCGGGGGACTAGCGGCACAGATACGCAGTATTTT
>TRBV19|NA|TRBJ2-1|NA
CASSPDYSYNEQFF
TGTGCCAGTAGTCCTGACTACTCCTACAATGAGCAGTTCTTC
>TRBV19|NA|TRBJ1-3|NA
CASSIGLQGPGNTIYF
TGTGCCAGTAGTATAGGTCTACAGGGACCTGGAAACACCATATATTTT
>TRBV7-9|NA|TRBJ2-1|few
CASSLPGDGPYNEQFF
TGTGCCAGCAGCTTACCGGGAGATGGACCCTACAATGAGCAGTTCTTC
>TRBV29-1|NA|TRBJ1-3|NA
CSADRGNTIYF
TGCAGCGCAGACAGGGGAAACACCATATATTTT
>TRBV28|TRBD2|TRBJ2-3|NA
CASTPGGSGDTQYF
TGTGCCAGCACCCCGGGGGGGTCGGGAGATACGCAGTATTTT
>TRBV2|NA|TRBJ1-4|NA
CASSEMSIEKLFF
TGTGCCAGCAGTGAGATGTCTATCGAAAAACTGTTTTTT
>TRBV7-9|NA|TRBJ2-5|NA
CASSLAREIRETQYF
TGTGCCAGCAGCTTAGCGCGCGAGATCCGGGAGACCCAGTACTTC
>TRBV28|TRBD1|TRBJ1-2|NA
CASSPGTGGNYGYTF
TGTGCCAGCAGTCCGGGGACAGGGGGAAACTATGGCTACACCTTC
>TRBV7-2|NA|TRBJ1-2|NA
CATGEYQDYGYTF
TGTGCCACGGGGGAGTACCAGGACTATGGCTACACCTTC
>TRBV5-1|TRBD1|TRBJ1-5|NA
CASSLGQGGNQPQHF
TGCGCCAGCAGCTTGGGACAGGGAGGCAATCAGCCCCAGCATTTT
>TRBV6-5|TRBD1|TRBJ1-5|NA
CASGRDREFQPQHF
TGTGCCAGCGGGCGGGACAGGGAATTCCAGCCCCAGCATTTT
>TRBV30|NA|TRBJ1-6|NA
CAWNPGRQGWNSPLHF
TGTGCCTGGAACCCCGGCCGGCAGGGCTGGAATTCACCCCTCCACTTT
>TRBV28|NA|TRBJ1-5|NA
CASSLRGGLSNQPQHF
TGTGCCAGCAGCCTCCGCGGAGGGCTTAGCAATCAGCCCCAGCATTTT
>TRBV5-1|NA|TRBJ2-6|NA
CASSLYSGANVLTF
TGCGCCAGCAGCTTATACTCTGGGGCCAACGTCCTGACTTTC
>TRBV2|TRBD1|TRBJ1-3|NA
CASSDRGFGNTIYF
TGTGCCAGCAGTGACAGGGGGTTCGGAAACACCATATATTTT
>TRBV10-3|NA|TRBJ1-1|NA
CAISLGQSEAFF
TGTGCCATCAGTCTAGGACAGTCTGAAGCTTTCTTT
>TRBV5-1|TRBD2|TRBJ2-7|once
CASSSGLAGGADEQYF
TGCGCCAGCAGCTCGGGACTAGCGGGAGGAGCCGACGAGCAGTACTTC
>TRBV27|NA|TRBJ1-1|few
CASSLGPANTEAFF
TGTGCCAGCAGTTTGGGGCCGGCTAACACTGAAGCTTTCTTT
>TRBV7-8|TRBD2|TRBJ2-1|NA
CASSLMPSGGNEQFF
TGTGCCAGCAGCTTAATGCCTAGCGGGGGAAATGAGCAGTTCTTC
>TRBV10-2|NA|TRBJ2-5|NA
CASSVGQGRETQYF
TGCGCCAGCAGCGTGGGTCAGGGGCGAGAGACCCAGTACTTC
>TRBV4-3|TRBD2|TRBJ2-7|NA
CASSQDYASGGTRTLYEQYF
TGCGCCAGCAGCCAAGATTATGCTAGCGGGGGGACGCGGACCTTATACGAGCAGTACTTC
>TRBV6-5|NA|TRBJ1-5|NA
CASSYSSGLNQPQHF
TGTGCCAGCAGTTACTCCTCCGGACTCAATCAGCCCCAGCATTTT
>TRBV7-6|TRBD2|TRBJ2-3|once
CVSSLGSGTSGRSLPDTQYF
TGTGTCAGCAGCTTAGGGTCCGGGACTAGCGGGAGGTCCCTCCCAGATACGCAGTATTTT
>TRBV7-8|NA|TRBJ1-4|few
CASSFEPSTNEKLFF
TGTGCCAGCAGCTTTGAGCCTTCAACTAATGAAAAACTGTTTTTT
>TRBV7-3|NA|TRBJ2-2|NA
CASSPSATGTNTGELFF
TGTGCCAGCAGCCCCTCCGCGACAGGCACGAACACCGGGGAGCTGTTTTTT
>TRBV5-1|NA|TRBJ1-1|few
CASSLTATPMNTEAFF
TGCGCCAGCAGCCTCACCGCGACACCCATGAACACTGAAGCTTTCTTT
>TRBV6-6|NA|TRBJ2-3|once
CASSEPRDSVTDTQYF
TGTGCCAGCAGCGAACCAAGGGATAGCGTCACAGATACGCAGTATTTT
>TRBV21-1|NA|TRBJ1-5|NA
CASSKGAYQPQHF
TGTGCCAGCAGCAAAGGTGCGTATCAGCCCCAGCATTTT
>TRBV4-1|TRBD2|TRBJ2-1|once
CASSLYKIGGETYNEQFF
TGCGCCAGCAGCCTATACAAGATTGGGGGGGAAACCTACAATGAGCAGTTCTTC
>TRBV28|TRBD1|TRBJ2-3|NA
CASSLDRGGSTDTQYF
TGTGCCAGCAGTTTAGACAGGGGCGGGAGCACAGATACGCAGTATTTT